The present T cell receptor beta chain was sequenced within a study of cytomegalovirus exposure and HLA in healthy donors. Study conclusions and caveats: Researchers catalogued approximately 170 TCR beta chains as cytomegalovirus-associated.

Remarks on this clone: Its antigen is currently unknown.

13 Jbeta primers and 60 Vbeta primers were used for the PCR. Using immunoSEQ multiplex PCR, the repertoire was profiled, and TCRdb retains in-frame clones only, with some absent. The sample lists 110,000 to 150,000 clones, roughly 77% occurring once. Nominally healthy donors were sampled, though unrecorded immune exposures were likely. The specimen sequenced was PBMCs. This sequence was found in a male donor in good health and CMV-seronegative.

This CDR3 is CASNRASGATGELFF. The CDR3, as DNA: TGTGCCAGCAATAGGGCTAGCGGAGCAACCGGGGAGCTGTTTTTT. The J gene is TRBJ2-2, the V gene TRBV6-5, with 7 bases that match TRBD2. Germline V gene data show CDR1 as MNHEY and CDR2 as SVGAGI. J gave up 5 bases and V 7 bases, and 10 bases lay outside the gene matches. This CDR3 contains 15 residues.